The clone carrying this T cell receptor beta chain was counted between two and nine times. The record originates from a study of T cells after yellow fever vaccination. Unmatched junction bases numbered 6, after V lost 5 bases and J lost 7 bases. CDR3 length: 14 residues. One entry per CDR3 protein, called by TCRdb with MiXCR from the 5' RACE reads. The profile shows 300,000 or so distinct CDR3 sequences, 6.8% of them singletons. The V gene is TRBV12-3 or TRBV12-4, the J gene TRBJ2-2; 8 nucleotides align to TRBD1. This clonotype was sampled from a man between 18 and 29 years old who received the YFV17D yellow fever vaccine. The specimen was PBMCs, collected around 45 days after the first yellow fever vaccination. The CDR3 DNA sequence: TGTGCCAGCAGTCGAACAGGGGGGCACGGGGAGCTGTTTTTT. Translating gives CASSRTGGHGELFF.